This T cell receptor beta chain was documented in a study of blood T cell repertoires in COVID-19. Study summary: PBMCs, B-cell-depleted T cells, or T cells were the source of the cDNA or gDNA that made up the material.

V was shortened by 2 bases and J by 3 bases, with 7 bases between the two germline ends. This CDR3 spans 13 amino acids. The germline V gene encodes CDR1 SGHDT and CDR2 YYEEEE. Per the original data handling: Estimation of nucleated cell counts was performed using reference gene primer amplification. Assay used: immunoSEQ multiplex PCR; TCRdb lists only in-frame clones, some missing. The DNA gave D and trimming, while V, J and clone size come from that table. The sample holds around 72,000 clones, 83% seen once. The V call is TRBV5-6, the J call TRBJ2-3, with a weak D call TRBD1 (6 bases). This clonotype was obtained from a woman older than 75 with acute or convalescent COVID-19. The sequencing sample was made of peripheral blood. The CDR3 loop reads CASSFQGTDTQYF. In DNA, the CDR3 is TGTGCCAGCAGCTTCCAGGGGACAGATACGCAGTATTTT.